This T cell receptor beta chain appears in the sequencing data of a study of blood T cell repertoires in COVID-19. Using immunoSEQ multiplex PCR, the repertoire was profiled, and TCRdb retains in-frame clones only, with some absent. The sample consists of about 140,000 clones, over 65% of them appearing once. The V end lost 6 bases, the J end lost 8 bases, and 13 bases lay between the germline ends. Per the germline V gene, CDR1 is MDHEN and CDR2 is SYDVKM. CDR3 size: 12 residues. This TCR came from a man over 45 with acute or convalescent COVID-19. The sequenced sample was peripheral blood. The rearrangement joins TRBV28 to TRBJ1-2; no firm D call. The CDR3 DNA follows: TGTGCCAGCAGCCAAGGAGGTTGGGGCTACACCTTC. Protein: CASSQGGWGYTF.